This T cell receptor (beta chain) stems from a study of T cells in Graves' hyperthyroidism and ophthalmopathy. Study results and caveats: Ophthalmopathy prediction by the model preceded onset by a median roughly 6.3 months.

The ends lost 0 bases at V and 8 bases at J; junction bases unmatched: 13. Germline assignment: CDR1 LGHNT and CDR2 FRNRAP. The CDR3 consists of 17 residues. This clonotype was detected ten times or more. The target antigen is unknown. TCR beta CDR3 regions were amplified from RNA transcripts. Carried out on the TCR CDR3, a first-round RT-PCR used the HTBI primer set. TCRdb re-analysed the multiplex PCR reads in MiXCR, keeping a single row per CDR3 protein. Of about 420,000 distinct CDR3 sequences in the sample, roughly 15% were seen once. Diagnosis of hyperthyroidism was new in patients aged 18 to 65, and its duration was under 2 months. Not enrolled were patients with uncontrolled infection, other autoimmune disease, pregnancy or lactation. Diagnostic assessment was based on clinical symptoms, serum thyroxine and TRAb, thyroid ultrasound and orbital computed tomography.

The source of this sequence is a woman under 30 with Graves' hyperthyroidism. This chain links TRBV12-5 with TRBJ2-1; TRBD2 agrees at 7 bases. The sequencing sample was made of blood. CDR3 sequence reads: CASGLVLSGWGGDEQFF. The CDR3 coding sequence is TGTGCTAGTGGTTTGGTACTCAGCGGGTGGGGGGGGGATGAGCAGTTCTTC. The full variable domain, in which reference TRBV12-5 and TRBJ2-1 provide the parts outside the CDR3, is DARVTQTPRHKVTEMGQEVTMRCQPILGHNTVFWYRQTMMQGLELLAYFRNRAPLDDSGMPKDRFSAEMPDATLATLKIQPSEPRDSAVYFCASGLVLSGWGGDEQFFGPGTRLTVL.